These T cell receptor beta chains were read from a single sample in a study of patients and donors after allogeneic stem cell transplantation. MiXCR, applied by TCRdb to the RT-PCR reads, yields one record per CDR3 protein. This sample carries about a million distinct CDR3 sequences, about a sixth of them seen once, and the ten largest clones take 5% to 6.5%. Sequencing was carried out using blood, either unsorted or a sorted T cell fraction (not recorded which). The source of these receptors is a human donor who was either an allogeneic HSCT recipient or a stem cell or donor lymphocyte infusion donor (not recorded which). It is not recorded whose cells these are; they may come from a transplant donor. The CDR3 runs from the conserved cysteine through the conserved F or W. Fields, in order: D gene, V gene, J gene, CDR3 length, clone size, CDR3 protein, CDR3 DNA. D genes are given only for firm matches. Part of the rows lack a size; the others show once, few, many or a class for expanded clones.

>.|TRBV30|TRBJ1-1|13|.
CAWSRAVDTEAFF
TGTGCCTGGAGTCGAGCGGTGGACACTGAAGCTTTCTTT
>.|TRBV12-5|TRBJ1-5|16|few
CASGLGGRTGNQPQHF
TGTGCTAGTGGTTTGGGGGGGCGGACGGGCAATCAGCCCCAGCATTTT
>TRBD1|TRBV19|TRBJ1-2|15|few
CASSIEGQGNYGYTF
TGTGCCAGTAGTATTGAGGGACAGGGTAACTATGGCTACACCTTC
>.|TRBV27|TRBJ1-1|14|few
CASSLLGFGTEAFF
TGTGCCAGCAGTTTATTGGGGTTCGGCACTGAAGCTTTCTTT
>TRBD2|TRBV9|TRBJ2-1|15|.
CASSVDSGGAGEQFF
TGTGCCAGCAGCGTAGATAGCGGGGGGGCCGGTGAGCAGTTCTTC
>TRBD1|TRBV11-2|TRBJ2-1|14|.
CAGSYRDSYNEQFF
TGTGCCGGATCATACCGGGACAGTTACAATGAGCAGTTCTTC
>.|TRBV6-1|TRBJ2-1|14|few
CASSETVSYNEQFF
TGTGCCAGCAGTGAGACAGTCTCCTACAATGAGCAGTTCTTC
>TRBD1|TRBV12-3/TRBV12-4|TRBJ1-2|12|few
CASSPRGPTGTF
TGTGCCAGCAGTCCTAGGGGGCCGACGGGAACCTTC
>TRBD1|TRBV6-2/TRBV6-3|TRBJ2-1|13|few
CASRDRVVNEQFF
TGTGCCAGCAGAGACAGGGTTGTAAATGAGCAGTTCTTC
>.|TRBV29-1|TRBJ1-2|13|.
CSVGRGSGYGYTF
TGCAGCGTTGGGAGGGGGAGTGGCTATGGCTACACCTTC
>TRBD2|TRBV2|TRBJ2-2|13|few
CASQRGNTGELFF
TGTGCCAGCCAGCGGGGAAACACCGGGGAGCTGTTTTTT
>TRBD1|TRBV13|TRBJ2-5|13|many
CASSTDRQETQYF
TGTGCCAGCAGCACGGACAGGCAAGAGACCCAGTACTTC
>.|TRBV27|TRBJ2-7|16|few
CASSSPSSADPYEQYF
TGTGCCAGCAGCTCTCCTTCTAGCGCAGATCCCTACGAGCAGTACTTC
>TRBD2|TRBV12-3/TRBV12-4|TRBJ2-1|15|few
CASSLGRGGRYEQFF
TGTGCCAGCAGTTTAGGGCGGGGGGGCCGTTATGAGCAGTTCTTC